Shown below are 9 T cell receptor beta chains from a single sample sequenced in a study of regulatory T cells in long-lasting Graves disease. Building the TCR beta libraries relied on iRepertoire HTBI primers, and CDR3 regions underwent Arm-PCR. TCRdb reprocessed the multiplex PCR reads with MiXCR, giving one entry per CDR3 protein. The sample lists about 330,000 distinct CDR3 sequences; around 15% were seen once. The sample's time point: newly diagnosed GD, antithyroid drugs for less than 3 months. Making the TCR library involved RNA that had been extracted from PBMCs. This same sample was also part of a study on T cells in Graves' hyperthyroidism and ophthalmopathy.

The sequences come from peripheral blood mononuclear cells (PBMCs), collected at new diagnosis, from a patient treated with antithyroid drugs. Every receptor here comes from a woman between 18 and 30 years old with Graves disease.

The rearrangement joins TRBV5-1 to TRBJ2-5, with 12 nucleotides matching TRBD2. Germline-derived CDR1 and CDR2 are SGHRS and YFSETQ. This CDR3 spans 18 amino acids. V lost 0 bases, J lost 4 bases, and 10 bases stayed unmatched. The CDR3 region has the DNA TGCGCCAGCAGCTTGGTCGGGCTAGCGGGGGGGCCCAGAGAGACCCAGTACTTC. Residues: CASSLVGLAGGPRETQYF.

The table lists this clonotype with a few counts. The V gene is TRBV9, the J gene TRBJ1-1; the D gene is possibly TRBD1 (6 bases). The ends were cut back, 3 bases at V and 6 bases at J, with 9 bases in the middle. Germline V gene sequence: CDR1 SGDLS, CDR2 YYNGEE. CDR3 size: 12 residues. CDR3 residues: CASSEGGAEAFF. Written as DNA, the CDR3 is TGTGCCAGCAGCGAGGGGGGGGCTGAAGCTTTCTTT.

This clonotype has a count of ten or more. The chain is built from TRBV11-3 and TRBJ2-7; D uncertain. The CDR3 length is 14 residues. Per the germline V gene, CDR1 is SGHNT and CDR2 is YENEEA. The V end was cut by 1 base, the J end by 2 bases, with 9 bases between. In DNA form, the CDR3 reads TGTGCCAGCAGCTTAGTATTAGGGACCTACGAGCAGTACTTC. Its translation: CASSLVLGTYEQYF.

The table lists this clonotype with many counts. Since a much larger clone is just one base distant, this may be a read error. J is TRBJ1-1 and V is TRBV7-2, with D unresolved. The V and J ends lost 1 base and 1 base respectively, with 4 bases between them. Germline loops: CDR1 SGHTA, CDR2 FQGNSA. The CDR3 consists of 13 residues. The CDR3 sequence is CASSLVPNTEAFF. The CDR3 DNA sequence: TGTGCCAGCAGCTTAGTCCCGAACACTGAAGCTTTCTTT.

Regarding this clonotype: Just one base apart from a much larger clone, this may be a read error. The V gene is TRBV7-3, the J gene TRBJ2-5; no clear D gene. Germline V gene sequence: CDR1 SGHTA, CDR2 FQGTGA. This CDR3 contains 13 residues. Trimming took off 5 bases at V and 4 bases at J, with 11 bases between the two ends. CDR3 nucleotide sequence: TGTGCCAGCAGCCAATGGCGTGGAGAGACCCAGTACTTC. As protein: CASSQWRGETQYF.

This clonotype was detected only a few times. The rearrangement uses TRBV4-2 and TRBJ2-2, with a weak D call TRBD2 (6 bases). Trimming removed 6 bases at V and 2 bases at J, with 10 bases between. CDR1 is LGHNA, CDR2 YNFKEQ, per germline. The CDR3 length is 14 residues. The CDR3 loop reads CASRAGPNTGELFF. Written as DNA, the CDR3 is TGTGCCAGCAGGGCGGGACCTAACACCGGGGAGCTGTTTTTT.

V usage is TRBV9 and J usage is TRBJ1-4; TRBD1 might be the D (6 bases). CDR1 and CDR2 (germline): SGDLS, YYNGEE. CDR3 length equals 14 residues. Trimming left V 4 bases short and J 5 bases short, with 12 bases between. Written as DNA, the CDR3 is TGTGCCAGCAGCCCACAGGGATTAAATGAAAAACTGTTTTTT. Translated: CASSPQGLNEKLFF.

This clonotype was counted ten times or more. The chain uses TRBV27 and TRBJ2-1; D is uncertain. Per germline, CDR1 MNHEY and CDR2 SMNVEV (reference sequence). The CDR3 runs to 13 residues. With 3 bases removed from V and 6 bases from J, the gap between germline ends came to 9 bases. This CDR3 is CASSFGQLNEQFF. For the CDR3, the DNA is TGTGCCAGCAGTTTTGGGCAGCTCAATGAGCAGTTCTTC.

V and J are TRBV20-1 and TRBJ1-6; D may be TRBD1 (5 bases). Germline assignment: CDR1 DFQATT and CDR2 SNEGSKA (reference sequence). Trimming pared 3 bases from V and 10 bases from J, leaving 19 bases between. The CDR3 has 15 residues. CDR3 in amino acids: CSARKGGGARSPLHF. CDR3 nucleotides: TGCAGTGCTAGGAAGGGCGGAGGGGCAAGGTCACCCCTCCACTTT.